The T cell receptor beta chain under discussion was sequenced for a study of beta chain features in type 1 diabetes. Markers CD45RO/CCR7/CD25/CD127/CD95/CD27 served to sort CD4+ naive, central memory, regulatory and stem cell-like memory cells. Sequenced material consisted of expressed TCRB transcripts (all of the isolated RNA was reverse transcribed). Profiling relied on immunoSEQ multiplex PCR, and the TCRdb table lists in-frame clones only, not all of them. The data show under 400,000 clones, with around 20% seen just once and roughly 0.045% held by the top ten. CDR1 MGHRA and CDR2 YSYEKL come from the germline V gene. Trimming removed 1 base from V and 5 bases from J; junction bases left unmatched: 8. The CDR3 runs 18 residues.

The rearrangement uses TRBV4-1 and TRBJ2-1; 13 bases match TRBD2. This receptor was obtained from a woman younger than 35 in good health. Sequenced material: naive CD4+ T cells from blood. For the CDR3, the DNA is TGCGCCAGCAGCCAAGGCCGTGGACTAGCGGGAGTACACAATGAGCAGTTCTTC. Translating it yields CASSQGRGLAGVHNEQFF.